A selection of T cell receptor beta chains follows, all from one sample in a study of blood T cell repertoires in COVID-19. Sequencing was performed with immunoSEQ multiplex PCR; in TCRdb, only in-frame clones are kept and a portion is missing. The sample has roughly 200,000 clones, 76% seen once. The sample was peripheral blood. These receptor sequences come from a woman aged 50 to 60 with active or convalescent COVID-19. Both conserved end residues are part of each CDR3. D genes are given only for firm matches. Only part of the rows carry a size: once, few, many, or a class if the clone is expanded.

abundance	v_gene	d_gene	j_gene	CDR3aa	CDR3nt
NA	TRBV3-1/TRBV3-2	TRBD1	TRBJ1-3	CASSRQQQGNSGNTIYF	TGTGCCAGCAGCCGACAACAACAGGGGAACTCTGGAAACACCATATATTTT
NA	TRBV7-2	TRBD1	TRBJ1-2	CASSLETDRSLGGYTF	TGTGCCAGCAGCTTAGAAACGGACAGGTCGTTGGGTGGCTACACCTTC
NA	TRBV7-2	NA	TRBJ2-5	CASSPGFRPLEETQYF	TGTGCCAGCAGCCCAGGTTTTAGGCCACTAGAAGAGACCCAGTACTTC
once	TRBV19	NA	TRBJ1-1	CASTPLGSWSTEAFF	TGTGCCAGTACCCCACTAGGGTCGTGGAGCACTGAAGCTTTCTTT
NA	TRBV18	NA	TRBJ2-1	CASSPPTGHSYNEQFF	TGTGCCAGCTCACCACCGACGGGACACAGCTACAATGAGCAGTTCTTC
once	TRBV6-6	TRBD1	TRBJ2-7	CASSSKGQGAFYEQYF	TGTGCCAGCAGTTCAAAGGGACAGGGGGCGTTTTACGAGCAGTACTTC
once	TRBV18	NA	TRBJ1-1	CASSPNSRGTEAFF	TGTGCCAGCTCACCAAATTCCCGGGGCACTGAAGCTTTCTTT
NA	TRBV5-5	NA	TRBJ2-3	CASSLERDTQYF	TGTGCCAGCAGCTTGGAGCGGGATACGCAGTATTTT
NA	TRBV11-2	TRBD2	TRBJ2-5	CASSLVSGGPQETQYF	TGTGCCAGCAGCTTAGTTAGCGGGGGGCCCCAAGAGACCCAGTACTTC
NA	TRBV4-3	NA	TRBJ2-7	CASSQILGSYEQYF	TGCGCCAGCAGCCAGATCTTAGGGAGCTACGAGCAGTACTTC
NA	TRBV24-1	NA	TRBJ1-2	CATGPGGSYGYTF	TGTGCCACGGGACCGGGGGGCAGCTATGGCTACACCTTC
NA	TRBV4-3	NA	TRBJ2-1	CASSQGVFSGHNEQFF	TGCGCCAGCAGCCAGGGGGTTTTTAGCGGCCACAATGAGCAGTTCTTC
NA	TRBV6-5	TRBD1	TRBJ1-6	CASSSLRTGSNSPLHF	TGTGCCAGCAGTTCTCTCCGGACAGGGTCTAATTCACCCCTCCACTTT
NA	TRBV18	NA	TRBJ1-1	CASSPPRGGNTEAFF	TGTGCCAGCTCACCACCAAGGGGTGGGAACACTGAAGCTTTCTTT
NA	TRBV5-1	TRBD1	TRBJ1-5	CASSRDRIYSNQPQHF	TGCGCCAGCAGCCGGGACAGGATTTATAGCAATCAGCCCCAGCATTTT
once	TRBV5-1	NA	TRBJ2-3	CASKAGWTSTDTQYF	TGCGCCAGCAAGGCGGGGTGGACAAGCACAGATACGCAGTATTTT
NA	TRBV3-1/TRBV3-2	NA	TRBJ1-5	CASSYREQPQHF	TGTGCCAGCAGCTACAGGGAACAGCCCCAGCATTTT
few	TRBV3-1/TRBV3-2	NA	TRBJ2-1	CASSRGDNEQFF	TGTGCCAGCAGCCGCGGTGACAATGAGCAGTTCTTC
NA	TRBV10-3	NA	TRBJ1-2	CAISESVVRGYTF	TGTGCCATCAGTGAGTCGGTGGTGAGGGGCTACACCTTC
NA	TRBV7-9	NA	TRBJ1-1	CASQFGGTEAFF	TGTGCCAGCCAGTTTGGTGGCACTGAAGCTTTCTTT
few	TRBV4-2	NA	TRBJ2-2	CASSQVGRGGELFF	TGTGCCAGCAGCCAAGTTGGGCGGGGCGGGGAGCTGTTTTTT
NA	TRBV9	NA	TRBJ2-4	CASSVDPRGGDQYF	TGTGCCAGCAGCGTAGATCCTAGGGGGGGCGATCAGTACTTC
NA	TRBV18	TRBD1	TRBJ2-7	CASSQGTGSSYEQYF	TGTGCCAGCTCGCAAGGGACAGGAAGCTCCTACGAGCAGTACTTC
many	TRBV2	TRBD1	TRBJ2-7	CASSEGQGGEQYF	TGTGCCAGCAGTGAGGGACAGGGAGGCGAGCAGTACTTC
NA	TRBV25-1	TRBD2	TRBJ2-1	CASTGLIGDYINPPKFF	TGTGCCAGCACGGGACTAATAGGGGACTACATCAACCCACCCAAGTTCTTC
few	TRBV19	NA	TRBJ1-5	CASKSSAGNQPQHF	TGTGCCAGTAAATCCTCCGCGGGCAATCAGCCCCAGCATTTT
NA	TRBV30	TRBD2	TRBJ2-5	CAWSVGRETQYF	TGTGCCTGGAGTGTCGGGAGGGAGACCCAGTACTTC
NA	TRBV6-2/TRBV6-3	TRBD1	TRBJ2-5	CASSLRQGVGETQYF	TGTGCCAGCAGTCTCCGGCAGGGGGTAGGAGAGACCCAGTACTTC
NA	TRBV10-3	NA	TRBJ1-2	CAISQDAIAIYGYTF	TGTGCCATCAGTCAAGATGCCATAGCGATCTATGGCTACACCTTC
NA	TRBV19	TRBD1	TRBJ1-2	CASGQGGYGYTF	TGTGCCAGCGGACAGGGCGGCTATGGCTACACCTTC
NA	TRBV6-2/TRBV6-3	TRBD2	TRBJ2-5	CASSIVAGEGETQYF	TGTGCCAGCAGTATTGTAGCGGGAGAGGGAGAGACCCAGTACTTC
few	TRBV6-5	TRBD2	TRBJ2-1	CASSSPFAGGNNEQFF	TGTGCCAGCAGTTCCCCCTTTGCGGGGGGGAACAATGAGCAGTTCTTC
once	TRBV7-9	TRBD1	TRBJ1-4	CASSLGQGASNEKLFF	TGTGCCAGCAGCTTAGGGCAGGGGGCATCTAATGAAAAACTGTTTTTT
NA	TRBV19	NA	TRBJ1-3	CASTQGRQRNTIYF	TGTGCCAGTACCCAAGGGAGGCAGAGAAACACCATATATTTT
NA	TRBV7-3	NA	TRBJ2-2	CASSPPLGGGRLDTGELFF	TGTGCCAGCAGCCCCCCGCTAGGGGGCGGGAGGTTGGACACCGGGGAGCTGTTTTTT
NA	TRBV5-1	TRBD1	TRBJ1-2	CASSLGGQGGRGYTF	TGCGCCAGCAGCTTGGGGGGACAGGGCGGACGTGGCTACACCTTC
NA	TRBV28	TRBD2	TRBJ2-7	CAIPPGGGVSYEQYF	TGTGCCATCCCCCCCGGGGGGGGAGTCTCCTACGAGCAGTACTTC
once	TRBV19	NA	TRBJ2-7	CASSAPGLRPEQYF	TGTGCCAGTAGTGCCCCGGGACTCCGGCCCGAGCAGTACTTC
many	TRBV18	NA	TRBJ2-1	CASSPPLNEQFF	TGTGCCAGCTCACCACCTCTCAATGAGCAGTTCTTC
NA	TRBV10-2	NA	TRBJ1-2	CASRELRGNYGYTF	TGCGCCAGCAGGGAGCTCAGGGGTAACTATGGCTACACCTTC
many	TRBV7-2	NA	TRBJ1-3	CASSFMGSGSGNTIYF	TGTGCCAGCAGCTTCATGGGGAGTGGCTCTGGAAACACCATATATTTT
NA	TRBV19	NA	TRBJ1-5	CASSSGPWDQPQHF	TGTGCCAGTAGTAGTGGGCCCTGGGATCAGCCCCAGCATTTT
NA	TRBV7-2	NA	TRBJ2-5	CASSLRRNFLETQYF	TGTGCCAGCAGCTTACGCAGGAACTTCCTTGAGACCCAGTACTTC
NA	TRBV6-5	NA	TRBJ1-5	CASSRANQPQHF	TGTGCCAGCAGCAGGGCCAATCAGCCCCAGCATTTT
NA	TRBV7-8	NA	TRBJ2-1	CASSFGTTGEQFF	TGTGCCAGCAGCTTTGGGACAACGGGTGAGCAGTTCTTC
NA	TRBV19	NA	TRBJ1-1	CASSINLNTEAFF	TGTGCCAGTAGTATAAACTTGAACACTGAAGCTTTCTTT
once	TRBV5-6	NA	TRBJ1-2	CASSFLLGSPSSVGYTF	TGTGCCAGCAGCTTTCTCCTCGGGTCGCCCAGCAGTGTTGGCTACACCTTC